This T cell receptor (beta chain) was recorded in a study of shared clonotypes between healthy human individuals. About this clone: Its antigen is not identified.

Findings and caveats of the study: Some clonotypes were shared by all four sorted-subset donors, while others were not shared. The non-shared ones had lower generation probabilities than the shared ones.

The CDR3 sequence is 15 residues long. Germline CDR1 SGHTA, CDR2 FQGTGA. V lost 3 bases and J lost 5, with 14 bases in between. Sequencing was at deep level. Assay: immunoSEQ multiplex PCR; the TCRdb copy retains only in-frame clones and omits some. The sample gives some 2.3 million clones, over 90% of which show up once; under 0.45% is in the top ten. This TCR came from a man aged 18-30 years in good health. Some clones in this sample may be carry-over from other donors' samples. Sequenced: naive CD4+ T cells from PBMCs. Subset here: CD45RA+ positively selected. V and J are TRBV7-3 and TRBJ1-3; tentatively, D is TRBD1 (6 bases). The CDR3, as DNA: TGTGCCAGCAGCTTGGGGGCATCCGGAAGAAACACCATATATTTT. The encoded protein is CASSLGASGRNTIYF.